The 2 T cell receptor beta chains reported below all come from one sample, sequenced in a study of T-cell memory formation after mild COVID-19. TCRdb reprocessed the 5' RACE reads with MiXCR, giving one entry per CDR3 protein. The table lists more than 350,000 distinct CDR3 sequences, about 16% of them singletons. The sequenced material came from PBMCs or a T cell subset sorted from them (not recorded which). Every receptor here comes from a man between 18 and 35 years old who had mild COVID-19 (a few samples of this study predate the infection). Cell type and time point are not known.

This clonotype was counted only a few times. V usage is TRBV5-1 and J usage is TRBJ2-1; D call uncertain. The length of the CDR3 is 17 residues. Between the trimmed V and J ends, which lost 2 bases and 1 base, there was a span of 16 bases. Germline lookup yields CDR1 SGHRS and CDR2 YFSETQ. This chain's CDR3 is CASSFAPPAESYNEQFF. The CDR3 coding sequence is TGCGCCAGCAGCTTCGCCCCTCCTGCAGAATCCTACAATGAGCAGTTCTTC. The full variable domain, its missing parts supplied by reference TRBV5-1 and TRBJ2-1, is KAGVTQTPRYLIKTRGQQVTLSCSPISGHRSVSWYQQTPGQGLQFLFEYFSETQRNKGNFPGRFSGRQFSNSRSEMNVSTLELGDSALYLCASSFAPPAESYNEQFFGPGTRLTVL.

The CDR3 nucleotides read TGTGCCAGCAGCTTAACCCCGGGACAGGGAGGAAACACCATATATTTT. It codes for CASSLTPGQGGNTIYF. The chain carries TRBV7-6 and TRBJ1-3, with TRBD1 identical over 9 bases. From germline, CDR1 is SGHVS and CDR2 FNYEAQ. CDR3 size: 16 residues. Trimming took 2 bases from V and 4 from J; bases not matched to a gene: 6.